These T cell receptor beta chains were read from a single sample in a study of cytomegalovirus exposure and HLA in healthy donors. Assay used: immunoSEQ multiplex PCR; TCRdb lists only in-frame clones, some missing. In the table there are about 140,000 clones, under 75% of which are singletons. The sample was PBMCs. These receptor sequences come from a woman in her thirties or forties in good health and CMV-seronegative. Each CDR3 is given with its conserved first and last residue. The D gene is left open where the match is weak.

>TRBJ2-2|TRBV6-5|TRBD1
CASSYPGEQGGLFF
>TRBJ1-3|TRBV9|TRBD1
CASSSPGTGRSGNTIYF
>TRBJ2-7|TRBV5-1|NA
CASSPLSGYHEQYF
>TRBJ2-7|TRBV5-6|TRBD1
CASSLYRGGTYEQYF
>TRBJ2-7|TRBV5-1|NA
CASSFEQDYEQYF
>TRBJ2-3|TRBV29-1|NA
CSVASYSDTQYF
>TRBJ1-1|TRBV2|NA
CASRSGLSAFF
>TRBJ2-7|TRBV27|TRBD1
CASSPGTGTGLYEQYF
>TRBJ2-3|TRBV4-2|TRBD2
CASSQDLTSGGISTDTQYF
>TRBJ1-4|TRBV7-9|TRBD1
CASSPWDRVHEKLFF
>TRBJ1-2|TRBV2|TRBD1
CASSEFFPDRGKLYGYTF
>TRBJ2-3|TRBV4-3|TRBD1
CASSQEIPTGALPGRTTYTQYF
>TRBJ1-2|TRBV11-2|TRBD1
CASSHGQGAGYGYTF
>TRBJ2-5|TRBV27|NA
CASSFLQETQYF
>TRBJ1-2|TRBV27|NA
CASSLMSGWEGAHYGYTF
>TRBJ1-5|TRBV18|NA
CASSEEVDQPQHF
>TRBJ2-3|TRBV28|TRBD2
CASRPAGARPRTDTQYF
>TRBJ1-6|TRBV5-1|NA
CASSLLGDNSPLHF
>TRBJ2-5|TRBV14|NA
CASSQDGRQYGSRETQYF
>TRBJ2-5|TRBV7-9|TRBD1
CASSRPGQGPQETQYF
>TRBJ2-7|TRBV7-9|NA
CASSSAGYEQYF
>TRBJ2-1|TRBV7-9|TRBD2
CASSLPPRLAGVVNEQFF
>TRBJ2-7|TRBV9|TRBD1
CASSAGDRGSYEQYF
>TRBJ1-1|TRBV6-5|NA
CASRTGGTTAEAFF
>TRBJ1-5|TRBV7-2|NA
CASSFRSLQPQHF
>TRBJ1-3|TRBV5-1|NA
CASSLGQVGNTIYF